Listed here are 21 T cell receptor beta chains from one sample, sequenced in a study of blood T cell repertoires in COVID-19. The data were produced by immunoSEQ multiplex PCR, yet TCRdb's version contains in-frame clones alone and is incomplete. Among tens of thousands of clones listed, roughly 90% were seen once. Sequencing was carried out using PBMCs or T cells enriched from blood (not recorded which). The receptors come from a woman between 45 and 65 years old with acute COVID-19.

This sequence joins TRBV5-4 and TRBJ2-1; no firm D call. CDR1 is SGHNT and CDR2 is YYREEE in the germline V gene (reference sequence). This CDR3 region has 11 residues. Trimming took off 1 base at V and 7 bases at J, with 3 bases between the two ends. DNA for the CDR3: TGTGCCAGCAGCTTGCAGAATGAGCAGTTCTTC. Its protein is CASSLQNEQFF.

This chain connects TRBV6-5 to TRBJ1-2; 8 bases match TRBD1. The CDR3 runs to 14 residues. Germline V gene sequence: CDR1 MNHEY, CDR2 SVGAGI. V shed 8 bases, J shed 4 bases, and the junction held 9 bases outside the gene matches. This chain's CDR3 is CASGKGQEVYGYTF. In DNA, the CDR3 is TGTGCCAGCGGGAAGGGACAGGAGGTCTATGGCTACACCTTC.

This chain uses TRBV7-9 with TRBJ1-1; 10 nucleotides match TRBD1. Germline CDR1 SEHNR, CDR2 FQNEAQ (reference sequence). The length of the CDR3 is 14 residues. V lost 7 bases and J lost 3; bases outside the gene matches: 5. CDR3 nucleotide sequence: TGTGCCAGCACCTTTGGGACAGGGGACACTGAAGCTTTCTTT. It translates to CASTFGTGDTEAFF.

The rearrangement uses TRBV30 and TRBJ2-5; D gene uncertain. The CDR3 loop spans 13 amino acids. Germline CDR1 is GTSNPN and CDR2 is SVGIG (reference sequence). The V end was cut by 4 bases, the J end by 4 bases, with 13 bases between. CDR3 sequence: CAWKKAGSETQYF. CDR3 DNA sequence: TGTGCCTGGAAGAAAGCCGGGTCAGAGACCCAGTACTTC.

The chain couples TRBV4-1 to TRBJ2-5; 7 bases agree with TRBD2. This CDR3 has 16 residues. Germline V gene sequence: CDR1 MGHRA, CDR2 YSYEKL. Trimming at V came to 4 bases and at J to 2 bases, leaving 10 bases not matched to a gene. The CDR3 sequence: CASSPGVAGKQETQYF. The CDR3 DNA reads TGCGCCAGCAGCCCAGGTGTAGCGGGTAAACAAGAGACCCAGTACTTC.

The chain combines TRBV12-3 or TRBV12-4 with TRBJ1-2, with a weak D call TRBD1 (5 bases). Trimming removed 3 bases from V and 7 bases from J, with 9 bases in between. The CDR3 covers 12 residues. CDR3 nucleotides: TGTGCCAGCAGTTTGGAGGGGTCTGGCTACACCTTC. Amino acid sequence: CASSLEGSGYTF.

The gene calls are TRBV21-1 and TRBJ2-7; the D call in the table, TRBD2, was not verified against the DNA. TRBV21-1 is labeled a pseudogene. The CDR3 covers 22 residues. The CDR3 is CASSTQDTRRASGRRGSYEQYF. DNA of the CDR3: TGTGCCAGCAGCACCCAGGACACCCGCCGGGCTAGCGGGAGGCGAGGCTCCTACGAGCAGTACTTC.

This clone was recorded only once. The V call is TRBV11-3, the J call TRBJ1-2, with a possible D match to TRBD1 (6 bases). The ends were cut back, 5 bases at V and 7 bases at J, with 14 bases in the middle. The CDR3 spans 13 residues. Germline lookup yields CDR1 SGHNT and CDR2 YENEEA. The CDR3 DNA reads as TGTGCCAGCAGCCGCCGGGACAAAAGTGGCTACACCTTC. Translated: CASSRRDKSGYTF.

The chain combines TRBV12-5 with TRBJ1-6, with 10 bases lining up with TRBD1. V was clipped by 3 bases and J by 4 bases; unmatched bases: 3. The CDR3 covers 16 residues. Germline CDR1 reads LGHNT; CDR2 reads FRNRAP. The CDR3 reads CASGLGTGAYNSPLHF. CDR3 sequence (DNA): TGTGCTAGTGGTTTAGGGACAGGGGCGTATAATTCACCCCTCCACTTT.

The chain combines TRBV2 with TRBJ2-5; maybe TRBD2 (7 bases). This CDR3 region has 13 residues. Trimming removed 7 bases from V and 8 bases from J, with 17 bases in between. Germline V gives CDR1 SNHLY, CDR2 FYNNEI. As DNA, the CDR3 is TGTGCCAGCACCAAAAGGGGGGGCGTAACCCAGTACTTC. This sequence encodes CASTKRGGVTQYF.

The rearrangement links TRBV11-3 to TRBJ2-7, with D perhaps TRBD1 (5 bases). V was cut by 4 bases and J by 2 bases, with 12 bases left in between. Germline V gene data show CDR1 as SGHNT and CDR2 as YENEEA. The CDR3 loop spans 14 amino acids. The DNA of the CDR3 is TGTGCCAGCAGCTCGAATGACAGTCCCTACGAGCAGTACTTC. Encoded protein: CASSSNDSPYEQYF.

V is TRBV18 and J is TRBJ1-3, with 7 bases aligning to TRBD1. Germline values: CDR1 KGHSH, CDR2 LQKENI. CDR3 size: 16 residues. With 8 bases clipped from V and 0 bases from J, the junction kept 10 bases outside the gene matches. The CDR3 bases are TGTGCCAGCGGCGGAGGCGGACAGGCCTCTGGAAACACCATATATTTT. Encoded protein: CASGGGGQASGNTIYF. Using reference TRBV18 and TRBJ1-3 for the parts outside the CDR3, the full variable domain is NAGVMQNPRHLVRRRGQEARLRCSPMKGHSHVYWYRQLPEEGLKFMVYLQKENIIDESGMPKERFSAEFPKEGPSILRIQQVVRGDSAAYFCASGGGGQASGNTIYFGEGSWLTVV.

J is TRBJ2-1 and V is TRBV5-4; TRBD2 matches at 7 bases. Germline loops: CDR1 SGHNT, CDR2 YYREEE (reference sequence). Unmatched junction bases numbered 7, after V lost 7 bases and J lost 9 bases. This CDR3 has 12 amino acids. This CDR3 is CASGTSAGEQFF. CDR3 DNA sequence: TGTGCCAGCGGTACTAGCGCGGGTGAGCAGTTCTTC.

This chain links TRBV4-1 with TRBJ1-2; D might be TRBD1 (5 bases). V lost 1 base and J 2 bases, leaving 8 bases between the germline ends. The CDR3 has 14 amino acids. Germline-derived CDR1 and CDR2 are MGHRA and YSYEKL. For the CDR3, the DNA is TGCGCCAGCAGCCAAGTTCAGGGCAACTATGGCTACACCTTC. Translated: CASSQVQGNYGYTF.

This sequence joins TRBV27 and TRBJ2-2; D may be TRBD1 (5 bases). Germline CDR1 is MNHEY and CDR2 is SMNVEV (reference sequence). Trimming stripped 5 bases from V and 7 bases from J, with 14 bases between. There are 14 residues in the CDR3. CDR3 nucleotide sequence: TGTGCCAGCAGTCCAGACAGTTATAACGGGGAGCTGTTTTTT. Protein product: CASSPDSYNGELFF.

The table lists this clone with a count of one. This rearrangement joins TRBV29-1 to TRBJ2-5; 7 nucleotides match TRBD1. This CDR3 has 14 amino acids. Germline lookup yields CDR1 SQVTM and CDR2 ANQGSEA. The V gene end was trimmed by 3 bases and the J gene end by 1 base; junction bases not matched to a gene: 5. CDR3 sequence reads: CSVDLGGVQETQYF. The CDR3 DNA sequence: TGCAGCGTTGATCTAGGGGGCGTCCAAGAGACCCAGTACTTC.

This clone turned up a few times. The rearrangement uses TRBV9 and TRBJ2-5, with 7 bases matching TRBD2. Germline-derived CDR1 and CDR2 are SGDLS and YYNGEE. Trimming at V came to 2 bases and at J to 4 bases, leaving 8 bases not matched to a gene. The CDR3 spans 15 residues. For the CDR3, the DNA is TGTGCCAGCAGCGTCGCGGCGGGAGAAGCAGAGACCCAGTACTTC. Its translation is CASSVAAGEAETQYF. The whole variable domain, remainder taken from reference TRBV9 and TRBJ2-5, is DSGVTQTPKHLITATGQRVTLRCSPRSGDLSVYWYQQSLDQGLQFLIQYYNGEERAKGNILERFSAQQFPDLHSELNLSSLELGDSALYFCASSVAAGEAETQYFGPGTRLLVL.

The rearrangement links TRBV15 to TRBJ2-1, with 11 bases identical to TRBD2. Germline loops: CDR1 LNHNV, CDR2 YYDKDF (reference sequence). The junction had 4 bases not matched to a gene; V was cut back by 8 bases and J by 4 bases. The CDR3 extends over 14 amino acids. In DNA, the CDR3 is TGTGCCACCGCGACTAGCGGGATGTACAATGAGCAGTTCTTC. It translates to CATATSGMYNEQFF.

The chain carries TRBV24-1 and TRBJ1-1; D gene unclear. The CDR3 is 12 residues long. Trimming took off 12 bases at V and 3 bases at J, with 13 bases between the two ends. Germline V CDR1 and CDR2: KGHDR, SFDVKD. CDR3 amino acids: CADLRGDTEAFF. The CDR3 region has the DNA TGTGCCGATCTACGGGGTGACACTGAAGCTTTCTTT.

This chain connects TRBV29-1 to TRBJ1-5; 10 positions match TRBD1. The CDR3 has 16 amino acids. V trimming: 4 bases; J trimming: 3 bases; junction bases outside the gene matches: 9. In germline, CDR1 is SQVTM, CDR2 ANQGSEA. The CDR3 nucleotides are TGCAGCGTTGTTGGCCCCGGGACAGGGGTCAATCAGCCCCAGCATTTT. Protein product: CSVVGPGTGVNQPQHF.

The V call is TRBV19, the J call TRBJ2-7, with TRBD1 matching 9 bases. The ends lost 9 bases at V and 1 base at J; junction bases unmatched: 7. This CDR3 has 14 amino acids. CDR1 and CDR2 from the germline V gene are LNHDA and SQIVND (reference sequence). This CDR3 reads CASQPGQGSYEQYF. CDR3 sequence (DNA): TGTGCCAGCCAACCGGGACAGGGATCCTACGAGCAGTACTTC.